This TCR beta chain was retrieved from a study of blood T cell repertoires in COVID-19. At the level of the study: Samples came from the United States, Italy and Spain, spanning acute and convalescent COVID-19.

This clone was counted once. Methods used by the authors: Reference gene primers were amplified, and this amplification served to estimate nucleated cell counts. Clones were sequenced by immunoSEQ multiplex PCR, and TCRdb holds only the in-frame ones, with some missing. The DNA was the basis for D and trimming; V, J and clone size are from that table. The repertoire holds under 95,000 clones, with around nine tenths as singletons. Trimming cost V 1 base and J 9 bases, with 10 bases left between them. The CDR3 loop spans 13 amino acids. Germline lookup yields CDR1 SGHDN and CDR2 FVKESK. The sequence was collected from a man aged 60-69 years with acute or convalescent COVID-19. The V and J genes are TRBV14 and TRBJ2-1; D is unclear. Sequenced sample: peripheral blood. CDR3 sequence: CASSQAGNGEQFF. CDR3 sequence (DNA): TGTGCCAGCAGCCAAGCCGGTAATGGTGAGCAGTTCTTC.